Listed below are T cell receptor beta chains from one sample, sequenced in a study. MiXCR was run by TCRdb on the 5' RACE reads, yielding one entry per CDR3 protein. The sample consists of about 42,000 distinct CDR3 sequences, 30% of them appearing once. Input material: tumor-infiltrating memory CD4+ T cells sorted from the breast tumor. Every receptor here comes from a female donor with breast cancer. CDR3s include the opening cysteine and the closing phenylalanine or tryptophan. The D gene is left open where the match is weak. Clone size is stated in some rows and not others, as once, few, many or a class when expanded.

>TRBD1|many|TRBV6-5|TRBJ2-3
CASRPTGGTDTQYF
TGTGCCAGCCGCCCAACAGGGGGCACAGATACGCAGTATTTT
>.|many|TRBV6-5|TRBJ2-3
CASSYSIKGDTQYF
TGTGCCAGCAGTTACTCGATTAAGGGGGATACGCAGTATTTT
>.|many|TRBV7-3|TRBJ2-3
CASSQRMDRTDTQYF
TGTGCCAGCAGTCAAAGAATGGATCGCACAGATACGCAGTATTTT
>.|many|TRBV15|TRBJ2-1
CATSRESYSEQFF
TGTGCCACCAGCAGAGAATCCTATAGTGAGCAGTTCTTC
>.|few|TRBV28|TRBJ2-5
CASNLGGVETQYF
TGTGCCAGCAATCTAGGGGGGGTGGAGACCCAGTACTTC
>.|medium-sized|TRBV20-1|TRBJ2-7
CSASRSVATYEQYF
TGCAGTGCTAGCCGATCTGTAGCGACCTACGAGCAGTACTTC
>.|.|TRBV4-1|TRBJ1-6
CASSQDAGYNSPLHF
TGCGCCAGCAGCCAAGATGCAGGGTATAATTCACCCCTCCACTTT
>.|.|TRBV7-2|TRBJ1-2
CASSLVAAANYGYTF
TGTGCCAGCAGCTTAGTAGCGGCCGCTAACTATGGCTACACCTTC
>.|.|TRBV9|TRBJ1-6
CASSSRVGNSPLHF
TGTGCCAGCAGCTCTCGAGTTGGTAATTCACCCCTCCACTTT
>TRBD1|few|TRBV12-3/TRBV12-4|TRBJ2-2
CATQQGAAGTGELFF
TGTGCCACTCAGCAGGGGGCCGCGGGCACCGGGGAGCTGTTTTTT
>TRBD2|many|TRBV4-2|TRBJ2-7
CASSQVLASAYEQYF
TGTGCCAGCAGCCAGGTACTAGCGTCCGCCTACGAGCAGTACTTC
>TRBD1|.|TRBV6-1|TRBJ1-1
CASSEEEGAGAFF
TGTGCCAGCAGTGAAGAGGAGGGGGCCGGAGCTTTCTTT
>.|.|TRBV9|TRBJ1-1
CASREVRESTEAFF
TGTGCCAGCAGAGAGGTTCGGGAGTCCACTGAAGCTTTCTTT
>.|many|TRBV27|TRBJ2-4
CASSLMGVQGLTKNIQYF
TGTGCCAGCAGTTTGATGGGGGTACAGGGACTGACCAAAAACATTCAGTACTTC
>.|.|TRBV7-3|TRBJ1-1
CASSLDGEAFF
TGTGCCAGCAGCTTAGACGGTGAAGCTTTCTTT
>TRBD2|few|TRBV6-2/TRBV6-3|TRBJ2-1
CASSYYGLVGDNEQFF
TGTGCCAGCAGTTATTATGGACTAGTGGGAGACAATGAGCAGTTCTTC
>TRBD2|once|TRBV11-2|TRBJ2-7
CASSFPTGGRRIEQYF
TGTGCCAGCAGCTTTCCGACAGGCGGGAGGAGAATCGAGCAGTACTTC
>.|few|TRBV12-3/TRBV12-4|TRBJ2-7
CASSSGVLTYEQYF
TGTGCCAGCAGTTCCGGGGTATTGACCTACGAGCAGTACTTC
>.|many|TRBV6-2/TRBV6-3|TRBJ1-5
CASTSRPGENQPQHF
TGTGCCAGCACCTCAAGGCCGGGGGAGAATCAGCCCCAGCATTTT
>TRBD2|.|TRBV6-5|TRBJ2-1
CASSYSSSGRSSYNEQFF
TGTGCCAGCAGTTACTCGTCTAGCGGTAGAAGCTCCTACAATGAGCAGTTCTTC
>.|few|TRBV12-3/TRBV12-4|TRBJ1-1
CASINSVTF
TGTGCCAGCATCAACTCGGTGACCTTT
>TRBD1|many|TRBV5-1|TRBJ2-2
CASSLSPGGAGTGELFF
TGCGCCAGCAGCTTGTCACCAGGGGGCGCGGGCACCGGGGAGCTGTTTTTT
>.|few|TRBV9|TRBJ2-2
CASSVAGRGELFF
TGTGCCAGCAGCGTAGCCGGACGGGGGGAGCTGTTTTTT
>.|many|TRBV27|TRBJ2-7
CASSLGHAYEQYF
TGTGCCAGCAGTTTAGGACACGCCTACGAGCAGTACTTC
>TRBD2|many|TRBV30|TRBJ2-7
CAWRGSSGRYEQYF
TGTGCCTGGAGGGGGTCTAGCGGGAGGTACGAGCAGTACTTC
>TRBD1|.|TRBV11-2|TRBJ2-1
CASSLDSDRSSEQFF
TGTGCCAGCAGCTTAGATTCGGACAGGAGCAGTGAGCAGTTCTTC
>TRBD2|.|TRBV24-1|TRBJ2-5
CATSDLGPSGQETQYF
TGTGCCACCAGTGATTTAGGCCCTAGCGGCCAAGAGACCCAGTACTTC
>.|.|TRBV27|TRBJ1-6
CASSSYNSPLHF
TGTGCCAGCAGTTCCTATAATTCACCCCTCCACTTT
>.|.|TRBV5-1|TRBJ2-5
CASSPTLEIETQYF
TGCGCCAGCAGCCCGACCCTCGAAATAGAGACCCAGTACTTC
>.|.|TRBV5-1|TRBJ2-5
CASSVEGTQYF
TGCGCCAGCAGCGTGGAGGGGACCCAGTACTTC
>.|few|TRBV11-3|TRBJ1-5
CASSLSSAASWGQPQHF
TGTGCCAGCAGCTTAAGCTCTGCGGCTTCATGGGGTCAGCCCCAGCATTTT
>TRBD2|many|TRBV4-3|TRBJ2-3
CASSQEKVGLAITDTQYF
TGCGCCAGCAGCCAAGAAAAGGTGGGACTAGCGATCACAGATACGCAGTATTTT
>.|few|TRBV7-2|TRBJ2-7
CASSLEPGAYEQYF
TGTGCCAGCAGCTTAGAGCCGGGTGCCTACGAGCAGTACTTC
>.|few|TRBV7-3|TRBJ2-3
CASSLATTDTQYF
TGTGCCAGCAGCTTAGCCACCACAGATACGCAGTATTTT
>TRBD1|few|TRBV7-2|TRBJ2-2
CASSSGTVLNTGELFF
TGTGCCAGCAGCTCTGGGACAGTTTTGAACACCGGGGAGCTGTTTTTT
>.|.|TRBV4-2|TRBJ1-4
CASSQDGRGTALNEKLFF
TGTGCCAGCAGCCAAGATGGACGGGGGACGGCACTAAATGAAAAACTGTTTTTT
>TRBD1|.|TRBV4-2|TRBJ1-5
CASSQGGTAGSNQPRHF
TGTGCCAGCAGCCAAGGGGGGACAGCCGGTAGCAATCAGCCCCGGCATTTT
>TRBD1|.|TRBV6-6|TRBJ2-4
CASRGTENIQYF
TGTGCCAGCAGGGGGACAGAAAACATTCAGTACTTC
>.|few|TRBV5-1|TRBJ2-3
CASSLGVLSTDTQYF
TGCGCCAGCAGCCTTGGTGTCCTCAGCACAGATACGCAGTATTTT
>TRBD1|many|TRBV7-9|TRBJ1-1
CASSSRDSSEAFF
TGTGCCAGCAGCTCACGGGACAGCTCTGAAGCTTTCTTT
>.|once|TRBV9|TRBJ2-2
CASSVFPPQNTGELFF
TGTGCCAGCAGCGTATTCCCCCCGCAGAACACCGGGGAGCTGTTTTTT
>.|few|TRBV5-1|TRBJ2-2
CASSLAGPNTGELFF
TGCGCCAGCAGCTTGGCAGGGCCCAACACCGGGGAGCTGTTTTTT
>.|.|TRBV5-4|TRBJ1-2
CASSFGYGYTF
TGTGCCAGCAGCTTCGGGTATGGCTACACCTTC
>TRBD1|few|TRBV30|TRBJ2-7
CAWSPGSQGGEQYF
TGTGCCTGGAGTCCTGGCTCACAGGGGGGCGAGCAGTACTTC
>TRBD1|.|TRBV20-1|TRBJ2-7
CSAYKTGSSYEQYF
TGCAGTGCTTATAAGACAGGGAGCTCCTACGAGCAGTACTTC
>.|few|TRBV10-3|TRBJ2-2
CAISESDVLANTGELFF
TGTGCCATCAGTGAGTCGGACGTTCTAGCGAACACCGGGGAGCTGTTTTTT
>TRBD1|many|TRBV25-1|TRBJ1-2
CASREGAGGYTF
TGTGCCAGCAGAGAGGGGGCCGGGGGCTACACCTTC
>TRBD2|few|TRBV4-2|TRBJ2-3
CASSQESPAGGLDTQYF
TGTGCCAGCAGCCAAGAGTCCCCCGCGGGGGGGTTAGATACGCAGTATTTT
>.|few|TRBV28|TRBJ1-3
CASTPSGHLSGNTIYF
TGTGCCAGCACCCCGTCGGGACATCTCTCTGGAAACACCATATATTTT